This T cell receptor beta chain was found in a study of blood T cell repertoires in COVID-19 (dated by TCRdb to 2020 to 2022). With regard to the full study: Samples from collaborators originated in the United States, Italy and Spain and spanned both the acute and convalescent phases of COVID-19. The repertoires were made available in a free public database intended to serve as a resource for research on the immune response to SARS-CoV-2. Deeply sampled blood TCRbeta repertoires from subjects exposed to, actively infected with, or recovered from COVID-19 were included in the dataset. Samples came from the ongoing ImmuneRACE study (first 160 participants) plus 1,254 subjects from 6 global collaborators. HLA class I and class II types, where available, came from metadata supplied by the sample provider rather than from assay-based typing. The prospective study material was composed of cDNA or gDNA derived from T cells, B-cell-depleted T cells, or PBMCs. Nearly every sample came with metadata listing a de-identified subject ID, COVID-19 status, age in years and sex. Overall results and qualifications from the work: The quantity of clinical and demographic metadata differed by source and by participant and was supplied without curation.

The collaborating institutions used their own protocols to collect whole blood in K2EDTA tubes. Collaborator samples were shipped for TCRbeta analysis as frozen whole blood, isolated PBMCs, or DNA extracted from either sample type. This clone showed up just once. Which antigen it targets is not known. Base qualities are not provided; no much larger clone lies one nucleotide away. The immunoSEQ Assay, a bias-controlled multiplex PCR, was used to amplify TCRbeta CDR3 regions from genomic DNA. As for how the authors treated the data: Nucleated cell counts per sample were estimated from amplification of reference gene primers within the assay. To quantify the absolute abundance of each unique TCRbeta CDR3 rearrangement, sequence reads were collapsed and filtered. For each sample, productive Simpson clonality was calculated as the square root of Simpson's diversity index across productive rearrangements. In TCRdb, the immuneACCESS table is reduced to in-frame sequences with V and J assigned. These tables do not hold every clone; where another copy was compared, an unresolved V gene accounts for under half, and the others remain unexplained. V, J and clone size reflect that table, while D and trimming were determined from the DNA. The sample table holds about 90,000 clones, of which about 87% were seen once. Approximately 17% of the sample belongs to the ten largest clones.

The cysteine opens and the phenylalanine closes a CDR3 of 16 amino acids. Only CDR3 DNA is held: 48 bases, read in frame from base 1. Cut back by 0 bases and 2 bases, the V and J ends lie 13 bases apart. The CDR1 and CDR2 encoded by the germline V gene (reference sequence) are LNHNV and YYDKDF. The sample taken for sequencing was peripheral blood. This chain joins TRBV15 to TRBJ2-5; possibly the D gene is TRBD2, per 6 matching bases. The receptor was isolated from a human donor in a cohort sampled during active COVID-19. The nucleotide sequence is given as TGTGCCACCAGCAGAGATCGGTCGGGGGATCAAGAGACCCAGTACTTC. It translates to CATSRDRSGDQETQYF.